The 26 T cell receptor beta chains below come from one sample, sequenced in a study of control samples from healthy donors and cancer patients. Here immunoSEQ multiplex PCR was the method, and the copy in TCRdb shows in-frame clones only, minus some. Among about 410,000 clones, 75% to 95% were seen once, and the ten largest hold 6% to 7%. Sample: PBMCs. Source of these receptors: a man in his forties with head and neck cancer.

The chain joins TRBV6-5 to TRBJ1-1; 11 bases line up with TRBD1. The germline V gene has CDR1 MNHEY and CDR2 SVGAGI. This CDR3 contains 14 residues. The J segment lost 4 bases and the V segment lost 7 bases, leaving 5 bases of the junction unmatched. The CDR3 spells CASTSGTGGTEAFF. CDR3 sequence (DNA): TGTGCCAGCACCTCCGGGACAGGGGGCACTGAAGCTTTCTTT.

The chain carries TRBV7-2 and TRBJ1-6; 7 bases map to TRBD1. The germline V gene has CDR1 SGHTA and CDR2 FQGNSA. The CDR3 length is 15 residues. Unmatched junction bases numbered 8, after V lost 3 bases and J lost 9 bases. The DNA of the CDR3 is TGTGCCAGCAGCTTTCCCCGACAGGGCGGTTCACCCCTCCACTTT. This sequence encodes CASSFPRQGGSPLHF.

The chain is built from TRBV7-2 and TRBJ1-2; the match to TRBD1 covers 8 bases. Germline trimming cut 5 bases from V and 5 bases from J; bases unmatched to any gene: 10. Per germline, CDR1 SGHTA and CDR2 FQGNSA. This CDR3 is 15 amino acids long. The CDR3 loop is CASSPPGQAGYGYTF. In nucleotides, the CDR3 is TGTGCCAGCAGCCCTCCGGGACAGGCAGGGTATGGCTACACCTTC.

CDR3 coding DNA: TGTGCCAGCAGCTTGAGGTCGGGATTCATCGGCACTGAAGCTTTCTTT. Protein sequence: CASSLRSGFIGTEAFF. V gene TRBV5-4 combines with J gene TRBJ1-1; D ambiguous. The CDR3 totals 16 residues. Trimming removed 1 base at V and 4 bases at J, with 17 bases between. Germline V gene sequence: CDR1 SGHNT, CDR2 YYREEE (reference sequence).

This chain joins TRBV6-5 and TRBJ2-7, with D perhaps TRBD1 or TRBD2 (6 bases each). Germline V gene lookup returns CDR1 MNHEY and CDR2 SVGAGI. The CDR3 runs to 14 residues. Trimming took off 10 bases at V and 4 bases at J, with 20 bases between the two ends. The CDR3: CATATGGSLYEQYF. The CDR3 DNA reads TGTGCCACCGCGACCGGGGGCAGCCTTTACGAGCAGTACTTC.

CDR3 residues: CASQWTANTEAFF. DNA of the CDR3: TGTGCCAGTCAATGGACAGCCAACACTGAAGCTTTCTTT. The chain links TRBV19 to TRBJ1-1; possibly TRBD1 for D (6 bases). The germline V gene encodes CDR1 LNHDA and CDR2 SQIVND (reference sequence). The CDR3 runs to 13 residues. V shed 8 bases and J shed 2 bases, with 12 bases lying between them.

The genes are TRBV5-1 and TRBJ2-7; 11 bases are shared with TRBD2. The CDR3 contains 21 residues. With 0 bases clipped from V and 0 bases from J, the junction kept 17 bases outside the gene matches. Germline V CDR1 and CDR2: SGHRS, YFSETQ. The CDR3 DNA follows: TGCGCCAGCAGCTTGGTGGCAAGGAGGGGGCTAGCGGGAGGTAGCTCCTACGAGCAGTACTTC. Residues: CASSLVARRGLAGGSSYEQYF.

This CDR3 reads CATSDGDRVYGYTF. The DNA for the CDR3 is TGTGCCACCAGTGATGGGGACAGGGTCTATGGCTACACCTTC. The chain has TRBV24-1 and TRBJ1-2, with 9 bases that match TRBD1. The CDR3 spans 14 residues. V lost 3 bases to trimming and J lost 4 bases; unmatched junction nucleotides: 2. CDR1 and CDR2 (germline): KGHDR, SFDVKD.

This clone was seen a single time. The chain has TRBV7-9 and TRBJ1-4; D uncertain. Germline CDR1 and CDR2: SEHNR and FQNEAQ (reference sequence). V lost 5 bases and J 8 bases, leaving 12 bases between the germline ends. The CDR3 consists of 13 residues. CDR3 sequence (DNA): TGTGCCAGCAGCCCTAGGTTGGGAGAAAAACTGTTTTTT. Its translation is CASSPRLGEKLFF.

V usage is TRBV10-1 and J usage is TRBJ2-3; 15 bases line up with TRBD2. V shed 0 bases and J 4 bases; nucleotides not matched to a gene: 8. The V gene's germline CDR1 is WNHNN and CDR2 SYGVQD (reference sequence). The CDR3 length is 19 residues. For the CDR3, the DNA is TGCGCCAGCAGTGAGTCCAGGACTAGCGGGGGGGCCAGGTCAGATACGCAGTATTTT. Residues: CASSESRTSGGARSDTQYF.

The gene calls are TRBV29-1 and TRBJ1-1; perhaps TRBD1 as D (5 bases). The CDR3 has 12 amino acids. Looked up from germline, CDR1 is SQVTM and CDR2 is ANQGSEA. V lost 4 bases, J lost 5 bases, and 11 bases lay in between. The CDR3 nucleotides are TGCAGCGTTGTTGGGGGGAGGACTGAAGCTTTCTTT. Its protein product is CSVVGGRTEAFF.

The chain has TRBV7-3 and TRBJ2-2; 10 bases line up with TRBD1. Germline lookup yields CDR1 SGHTA and CDR2 FQGTGA. The V and J ends lost 0 bases and 8 bases, in that order; junction bases with no gene match: 9. The CDR3 spans 17 residues. The CDR3 DNA reads as TGTGCCAGCAGCTTAACCGGGACAGGGGTTATACAGGGGGAGCTGTTTTTT. Encoded protein: CASSLTGTGVIQGELFF.

The chain couples TRBV5-4 to TRBJ1-4; the D gene is possibly TRBD1 (6 bases). Germline V gives CDR1 SGHNT, CDR2 YYREEE (reference sequence). The CDR3 contains 16 residues. The V end lost 2 bases, the J end lost 7 bases, and 18 bases lay between the germline ends. DNA of the CDR3: TGTGCCAGCAGCTTTCGGGACACCGGGGGAAGTGAAAAACTGTTTTTT. This gives the protein CASSFRDTGGSEKLFF. Filled out from reference TRBV5-4 and TRBJ1-4, the complete variable domain reads ETGVTQSPTHLIKTRGQQVTLRCSSQSGHNTVSWYQQALGQGPQFIFQYYREEENGRGNFPPRFSGLQFPNYSSELNVNALELDDSALYLCASSFRDTGGSEKLFFGSGTQLSVL.

This clone occurred once. Other DNA sequences in the same sample also yield this CDR3. This sequence joins TRBV12-3 or TRBV12-4 and TRBJ1-1; no reliable D call. The CDR3 runs 13 residues. V was shortened by 3 bases and J by 1 base, with 6 bases between the two germline ends. The CDR3 DNA sequence: TGTGCCAGCAGTTTTGGTCCGAACACTGAAGCTTTCTTT. It codes for CASSFGPNTEAFF.

This chain connects TRBV7-3 to TRBJ1-1; D is uncertain. Per the germline V gene, CDR1 is SGHTA and CDR2 is FQGTGA. The CDR3 totals 14 residues. Trimming cost V 2 bases and J 10 bases, with 17 bases left between them. The CDR3 spells CASSLGVGRSRAFF. The CDR3 coding sequence is TGTGCCAGCAGCTTAGGGGTGGGCCGAAGCCGAGCTTTCTTT.

This chain uses TRBV3-1 (or the pseudogene TRBV3-2) with TRBJ2-1, with D possibly matching TRBD2 (5 bases). V lost 4 bases to trimming and J lost 8 bases, with 18 bases between them. Germline V gene lookup returns CDR1 LGHDT and CDR2 YNNKEL (reference sequence). CDR3 length equals 15 residues. The CDR3 here is CASSRPSLVSDEQFF. CDR3 coding DNA: TGTGCCAGCAGCCGCCCCTCACTAGTATCCGATGAGCAGTTCTTC.

This chain joins TRBV6-6 and TRBJ1-1; D might be TRBD1 (6 bases). Germline-derived CDR1 and CDR2 are MNHNY and SVGAGI (reference sequence). The CDR3 has 16 amino acids. V lost 6 bases and J 3 bases, leaving 20 bases between the germline ends. The CDR3 loop is CASSEGFTGFDTEAFF. The CDR3 DNA sequence: TGTGCCAGCAGCGAGGGGTTTACAGGGTTCGACACTGAAGCTTTCTTT.

This chain uses TRBV19 with TRBJ2-1, with 9 nucleotides matching TRBD2. This CDR3 comprises 14 residues. Per germline, CDR1 LNHDA and CDR2 SQIVND (reference sequence). Germline trimming cut 3 bases from V and 6 bases from J; bases unmatched to any gene: 3. The CDR3 nucleotides read TGTGCCAGTAGTATGGGCGGGGGGGTCAATGAGCAGTTCTTC. Translation gives CASSMGGGVNEQFF.

The chain couples TRBV3-1 (or the pseudogene TRBV3-2) to TRBJ2-5; 7 positions match TRBD1. The CDR3 totals 16 residues. The trim removed 4 bases at V and 0 bases at J, leaving 8 bases unmatched. Germline CDR1 reads LGHDT; CDR2 reads YNNKEL (reference sequence). The CDR3 bases are TGTGCCAGCAGCCCCCCCCGGGACAGATACCAAGAGACCCAGTACTTC. This encodes CASSPPRDRYQETQYF.

The chain combines TRBV5-4 with TRBJ1-1, with D perhaps matching TRBD1 (6 bases). This CDR3 has 15 amino acids. V was pared by 3 bases and J by 5 bases, with 17 bases between. Germline V lookup: CDR1 SGHNT, CDR2 YYREEE (reference sequence). The CDR3 DNA reads TGTGCCAGCAGCTCTGATCGGGCGAGGGGGACTGAAGCTTTCTTT. Translated, it gives CASSSDRARGTEAFF.

V usage is TRBV24-1 and J usage is TRBJ2-5; 8 bases align to TRBD1. The trim removed 5 bases at V and 5 bases at J, leaving 9 bases unmatched. This CDR3 has 15 residues. Germline lookup yields CDR1 KGHDR and CDR2 SFDVKD. As DNA, the CDR3 is TGTGCCACCAGTGGTTGGCAGGGGGCAAGGGAGACCCAGTACTTC. As protein: CATSGWQGARETQYF.

A remark on this clone: The same CDR3 arises from other DNA sequences in this sample as well. The chain uses TRBV18 and TRBJ1-6; 7 nucleotides align to TRBD1. J gave up 7 bases and V 3 bases, and 3 bases lay outside the gene matches. Germline V gene sequence: CDR1 KGHSH, CDR2 LQKENI. The CDR3 totals 14 residues. The CDR3 sequence: CASSPRDSNSPLHF. The CDR3 nucleotides read TGTGCCAGCTCACCCAGGGACAGCAATTCACCCCTCCACTTT.

The rearrangement joins TRBV24-1 to TRBJ2-1; D might be TRBD2 (6 bases). The V end lost 4 bases, the J end lost 4 bases, and 10 bases lay between the germline ends. Germline V gene sequence: CDR1 KGHDR, CDR2 SFDVKD. This CDR3 has 14 residues. The CDR3 DNA reads as TGTGCCACCAGTGACGAGACTAGATACAATGAGCAGTTCTTC. Its translation: CATSDETRYNEQFF.

The J gene is TRBJ1-6, the V gene TRBV28; 7 nucleotides align to TRBD1. The CDR3 length is 13 residues. Germline V gene data show CDR1 as MDHEN and CDR2 as SYDVKM. Trimming took 3 bases from V and 10 from J; bases not matched to a gene: 3. CDR3 coding DNA: TGTGCCAGCAGTTTCGGACAGGTCTCACCCCTCCACTTT. It encodes CASSFGQVSPLHF.

This chain links TRBV7-9 with TRBJ2-7, with D perhaps matching TRBD2 (6 bases). V lost 1 base and J lost 0, with 13 bases in between. Germline CDR1 is SEHNR and CDR2 is FQNEAQ (reference sequence). There are 16 residues in the CDR3. The CDR3 region has the DNA TGTGCCAGCAGCTTAGGGGTCCGCGGGGTCTCCTACGAGCAGTACTTC. Protein: CASSLGVRGVSYEQYF.

The chain has TRBV19 and TRBJ2-3; 8 bases are shared with TRBD1. V was pared by 6 bases and J by 0 bases, with 5 bases of the junction left unmatched. CDR1 is LNHDA and CDR2 is SQIVND in the germline V gene (reference sequence). CDR3 length: 15 amino acids. The CDR3 loop reads CASSPQGVSTDTQYF. CDR3 DNA: TGTGCCAGTAGCCCACAGGGGGTTAGCACAGATACGCAGTATTTT.